This TCR beta chain was sequenced in a study of T cell repertoires in cytomegalovirus infection. Each CDR3 protein gets one entry after TCRdb re-called the reads with MiXCR. Of a few hundred thousand distinct CDR3 sequences listed, roughly a sixth are singletons. This CDR3 has 15 residues. Germline V gene lookup returns CDR1 SGHDT and CDR2 YYEEEE. The V gene lost 1 base and the J gene lost 1 base, with 11 bases spanning the gap. This clonotype was counted only a few times. Sequencing was done on a sample of PBMCs. V usage is TRBV5-6 and J usage is TRBJ1-1; D not resolved. The receptor was derived from a human donor in good health (CMV status not recorded). Some clones in this sample may be carry-over from other donors' samples. CDR3 in DNA: TGTGCCAGCAGCTTGTTGGGGAGCCGGAACACTGAAGCTTTCTTT. It specifies CASSLLGSRNTEAFF.